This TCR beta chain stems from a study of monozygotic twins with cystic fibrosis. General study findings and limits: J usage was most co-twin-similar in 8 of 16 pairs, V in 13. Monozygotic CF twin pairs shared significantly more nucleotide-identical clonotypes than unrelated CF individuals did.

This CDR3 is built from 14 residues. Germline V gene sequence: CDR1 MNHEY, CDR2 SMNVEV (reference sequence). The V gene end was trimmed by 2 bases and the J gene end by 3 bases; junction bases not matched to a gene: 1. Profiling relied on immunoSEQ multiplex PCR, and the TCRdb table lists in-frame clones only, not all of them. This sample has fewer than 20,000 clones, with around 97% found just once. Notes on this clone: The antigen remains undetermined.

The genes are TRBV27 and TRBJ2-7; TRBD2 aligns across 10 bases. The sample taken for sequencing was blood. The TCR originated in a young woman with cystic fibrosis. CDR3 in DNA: TGTGCCAGCAGTTTAGAGCGGGGGGGCTACGAGCAGTACTTC. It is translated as CASSLERGGYEQYF.